Following are 30 T cell receptor beta chains from one sample sequenced in a study of cytomegalovirus exposure and HLA in healthy donors. Amplification used 60 Vbeta primers and 13 Jbeta primers. Profiling relied on immunoSEQ multiplex PCR, and the TCRdb table lists in-frame clones only, not all of them. Of some 150,000 clones in the sample, 64% are singletons; the top ten hold 2.5% to 3.5%. The specimen sequenced was PBMCs. The origin of the receptors is a young woman in good health and CMV-seropositive.

The chain links TRBV6-5 to TRBJ2-7; 12 bases are a match to TRBD2. J gave up 7 bases and V 2 bases, and 9 bases lay outside the gene matches. CDR1 MNHEY and CDR2 SVGAGI come from the germline V gene. The CDR3 extends over 16 amino acids. The CDR3 protein is CASSYPGLAGTIEQYF. CDR3 DNA: TGTGCCAGCAGTTACCCAGGACTAGCGGGGACCATTGAGCAGTACTTC.

In this sample, this clone turned up a few times. The chain links TRBV29-1 to TRBJ2-5, with TRBD2 matching 9 bases. Gene TRBJ2-7 matches the end of the DNA better, so the J call may be wrong. Germline V gene lookup returns CDR1 SQVTM and CDR2 ANQGSEA. This CDR3 has 14 amino acids. CDR3 sequence (DNA): TGCAGCGTTGTAGGGCTAGCGGGGCCCTACGAGCAGTACTTC. Protein sequence: CSVVGLAGPYEQYF.

This clone was detected only once. The J gene is TRBJ2-2, the V gene TRBV15; no clear D gene. The CDR3 covers 14 residues. V shed 9 bases and J shed 7 bases, with 18 bases lying between them. CDR1 and CDR2 (germline): LNHNV, YYDKDF (reference sequence). The chain's CDR3 is CATSPRVFDGELFF. The CDR3 nucleotides are TGTGCCACTTCCCCCCGGGTCTTCGACGGGGAGCTGTTTTTT.

V usage is TRBV6-4 and J usage is TRBJ2-1; possible D gene TRBD2, 7 bases. The germline V gene encodes CDR1 MRHNA and CDR2 SNTAGT. The CDR3 sequence is 16 residues long. Trimming pared 3 bases from V and 4 bases from J, leaving 16 bases between. The CDR3 reads CASSEIVRGAYNEQFF. The CDR3, as DNA: TGTGCCAGCAGTGAGATTGTTCGGGGGGCTTACAATGAGCAGTTCTTC.

This clone was recorded a few times. The chain carries TRBV7-9 and TRBJ2-1, with 9 bases lining up with TRBD1. With V trimmed by 2 bases and J by 3 bases, 5 bases remained unmatched. This CDR3 is 16 amino acids long. Per the germline V gene, CDR1 is SEHNR and CDR2 is FQNEAQ (reference sequence). CDR3 nucleotide sequence: TGTGCCAGCAGCTTACAGGCGACAGGGGGCTACAATGAGCAGTTCTTC. Its translation: CASSLQATGGYNEQFF. The full variable domain, with the rest looked up from reference TRBV7-9 and TRBJ2-1, is DTGVSQNPRHKITKRGQNVTFRCDPISEHNRLYWYRQTLGQGPEFLTYFQNEAQLEKSRLLSDRFSAERPKGSFSTLEIQRTEQGDSAMYLCASSLQATGGYNEQFFGPGTRLTVL.

V usage is TRBV5-1 and J usage is TRBJ1-1; possible D gene TRBD1, 5 bases. Germline V lookup: CDR1 SGHRS, CDR2 YFSETQ. The CDR3 is 14 residues long. Between the trimmed V and J ends, which lost 0 bases and 8 bases, there was a span of 14 bases. CDR3 coding DNA: TGCGCCAGCAGCTTGGGGGACTTCTCGGGAGAAGCTTTCTTT. It translates to CASSLGDFSGEAFF.

A word on this clone: Compared with germline, one end of the junction differs, possibly owing to a read error. The chain is built from TRBV5-1 and TRBJ1-5, with D uncertain. CDR1 and CDR2 (germline): SGHRS, YFSETQ. CDR3 length equals 14 residues. In DNA form, the CDR3 reads TGCGCCAGCAACTTGGGGATAGGGAGCGAGCCCCAGCATTTT. Amino acids: CASNLGIGSEPQHF.

This clone was recorded a few times. The chain has TRBV7-2 and TRBJ2-2; TRBD2 might be the D (6 bases). The CDR3 runs to 17 residues. Germline CDR1 is SGHTA and CDR2 is FQGNSA. Trimming took 5 bases from V and 4 from J, leaving 20 bases between them. The CDR3 loop is CASSRRRGLFPTGELFF. CDR3 DNA sequence: TGTGCCAGCAGCCGCAGGAGGGGCCTGTTCCCCACCGGGGAGCTGTTTTTT.

The chain joins TRBV13 to TRBJ2-7, with 8 bases aligning to TRBD2. Trimming removed 5 bases from V and 3 bases from J; junction bases left unmatched: 9. The CDR3 contains 15 residues. In germline, CDR1 is PRHDT, CDR2 FYEKMQ (reference sequence). The CDR3 here is CASSPAGTRYYEQYF. In nucleotides, the CDR3 is TGTGCCAGCAGCCCAGCCGGGACTAGATACTACGAGCAGTACTTC.

The chain joins TRBV7-9 to TRBJ1-1; D remains unclear. The CDR3 spans 14 residues. V was pared by 4 bases and J by 1 base, with 10 bases between. Germline loops: CDR1 SEHNR, CDR2 FQNEAQ (reference sequence). CDR3 sequence (DNA): TGTGCCAGCAGCTACCCTGGCCCGAACACTGAAGCTTTCTTT. Its protein is CASSYPGPNTEAFF.

This clone was observed a handful of times. The chain uses TRBV7-9 and TRBJ1-6; weak D call: TRBD1 (6 bases). Trimming left V 5 bases short and J 6 bases short, with 14 bases between. Germline V gene data show CDR1 as SEHNR and CDR2 as FQNEAQ (reference sequence). This CDR3 is built from 15 residues. CDR3 nucleotide sequence: TGTGCCAGCAGCCTAAACAGGGTTGGTAATTCACCCCTCCACTTT. This sequence encodes CASSLNRVGNSPLHF.

The genes are TRBV6-6 and TRBJ2-7, with 14 bases matching TRBD2. This CDR3 is 16 amino acids long. V gave up 6 bases and J gave up 6 bases; unmatched junction bases: 10. Germline CDR1 and CDR2: MNHNY and SVGAGI (reference sequence). In DNA form, the CDR3 reads TGTGCCAGCAGAAAGGGACTAGCGGGAGAAAAAGGCGAGCAGTACTTC. The encoded protein is CASRKGLAGEKGEQYF.

The genes are TRBV9 and TRBJ2-3, with no clear D. V lost 0 bases and J lost 4, with 9 bases in between. CDR3 length: 14 amino acids. CDR1 and CDR2 (germline): SGDLS, YYNGEE. CDR3 residues: CASSVVAYADTQYF. Here the CDR3 DNA reads TGTGCCAGCAGCGTAGTGGCATATGCAGATACGCAGTATTTT.

This rearrangement joins TRBV27 to TRBJ2-2; D unresolved. The CDR3 loop spans 14 amino acids. V gave up 2 bases and J gave up 7 bases, with 11 bases separating them. CDR1 is MNHEY, CDR2 SMNVEV, per germline (reference sequence). DNA of the CDR3: TGTGCCAGCAGTTTACTTTCTGGAGACGGGGAGCTGTTTTTT. It specifies CASSLLSGDGELFF.

This clone turned up a few times. The chain links TRBV4-1 to TRBJ2-5; maybe TRBD1 (6 bases). Germline CDR1 MGHRA, CDR2 YSYEKL. The CDR3 has 15 residues. Trimming took off 0 bases at V and 5 bases at J, with 13 bases between the two ends. The CDR3 loop is CASSQDGQRRETQYF. The DNA of the CDR3 is TGCGCCAGCAGCCAAGATGGACAGCGGAGGGAGACCCAGTACTTC.

A word on this clone: Other DNA sequences from this sample encode an identical CDR3 as well. This rearrangement joins TRBV2 to TRBJ1-3, with 7 bases matching TRBD1. CDR3 size: 18 residues. The germline V gene has CDR1 SNHLY and CDR2 FYNNEI. Trimming cost V 7 bases and J 9 bases; bases outside gene matches: 24. CDR3 DNA: TGTGCCAGCAAAAATCTCGAGAGACTTCCAGGGGGACGGGGCACCATATATTTT. This gives the protein CASKNLERLPGGRGTIYF.

The DNA of the CDR3 is TGCGCCAGCAGCTTGAGGCTAGAGAGCCTAGATACGCAGTATTTT. Amino acid sequence: CASSLRLESLDTQYF. This chain links TRBV5-1 with TRBJ2-3; D not certain. Germline CDR1 is SGHRS and CDR2 is YFSETQ. Trimming removed 1 base at V and 5 bases at J, with 14 bases between. There are 15 residues in the CDR3.

The chain has TRBV9 and TRBJ1-1; TRBD1 is a possible D gene (6 bases). Per germline, CDR1 SGDLS and CDR2 YYNGEE. This CDR3 is built from 14 residues. Between the trimmed V and J ends, which lost 3 bases and 1 base, there was a span of 10 bases. This CDR3 is CASSGGRGNTEAFF. Here the CDR3 DNA reads TGTGCCAGCAGCGGAGGCAGGGGGAACACTGAAGCTTTCTTT.

The J gene is TRBJ2-3, the V gene TRBV5-4; the match to TRBD2 covers 8 bases. Unmatched junction bases numbered 8, after V lost 0 bases and J lost 5 bases. The CDR3 length is 16 residues. The germline gives CDR1 SGHNT, CDR2 YYREEE (reference sequence). The CDR3 DNA is TGTGCCAGCAGCTTGGGCAACGGGGGGGCCGGAGATACGCAGTATTTT. This codes for CASSLGNGGAGDTQYF.

The chain couples TRBV27 to TRBJ2-7; the D gene is possibly TRBD1 (5 bases). V was shortened by 3 bases and J by 3 bases, with 12 bases between the two germline ends. Germline assignment: CDR1 MNHEY and CDR2 SMNVEV (reference sequence). CDR3 length: 14 amino acids. The CDR3 DNA reads as TGTGCCAGCAGTTTGGCCCAGGGCCTCTACGAGCAGTACTTC. It translates to CASSLAQGLYEQYF.

This clone has only a few counts. This chain uses TRBV2 with TRBJ2-2; TRBD2 might be the D (6 bases). Germline CDR1 and CDR2: SNHLY and FYNNEI. The V end was cut by 1 base, the J end by 3 bases, with 12 bases between. CDR3 size: 16 residues. In DNA, the CDR3 is TGTGCCAGCAGTGAAGGCGGGACGGCCTACACCGGGGAGCTGTTTTTT. Translated, it gives CASSEGGTAYTGELFF.

V usage is TRBV7-2 and J usage is TRBJ1-2; D remains unclear. CDR1 and CDR2 (germline): SGHTA, FQGNSA. This CDR3 contains 17 residues. The V end lost 4 bases, the J end lost 3 bases, and 21 bases lay between the germline ends. CDR3 sequence reads: CASSSSARSVLYYGYTF. The CDR3 DNA reads TGTGCCAGCAGCTCCAGTGCTAGGTCCGTCCTGTACTATGGCTACACCTTC.

This rearrangement joins TRBV6-1 to TRBJ1-2, with D tentatively TRBD1 (5 bases). V lost 6 bases, J lost 1 base, and 9 bases lay in between. CDR1 is MNHNS and CDR2 is SASEGT in the germline V gene. This CDR3 has 13 amino acids. The CDR3 DNA is TGTGCCAGCAGCAGGGATCTTAACTATGGCTACACCTTC. It translates to CASSRDLNYGYTF.

The rearrangement links TRBV5-6 to TRBJ1-4, with 9 bases matching TRBD1. The CDR3 totals 14 residues. Germline V gives CDR1 SGHDT, CDR2 YYEEEE. Trimming at V came to 4 bases and at J to 5 bases, leaving 3 bases not matched to a gene. CDR3 nucleotides: TGTGCCAGCAGCGTCGGGACAGGGAATGAAAAACTGTTTTTT. This encodes CASSVGTGNEKLFF.

The chain couples TRBV30 to TRBJ2-2, with TRBD1 matching 7 bases. The ends lost 0 bases at V and 4 bases at J; junction bases unmatched: 5. Germline V gene sequence: CDR1 GTSNPN, CDR2 SVGIG (reference sequence). This CDR3 is 15 amino acids long. Written as DNA, the CDR3 is TGTGCCTGGAGTGTACGGGACAGACGCACCGGGGAGCTGTTTTTT. This sequence encodes CAWSVRDRRTGELFF.

This clone was counted between two and nine times. The V and J genes are TRBV27 and TRBJ2-7; D is unclear. V was shortened by 2 bases and J by 3 bases, with 8 bases between the two germline ends. This CDR3 spans 13 amino acids. The germline V gene has CDR1 MNHEY and CDR2 SMNVEV (reference sequence). CDR3 amino acids: CASSLTYSYEQYF. The CDR3 DNA reads TGTGCCAGCAGTTTAACCTATAGCTACGAGCAGTACTTC.

V gene TRBV7-2 combines with J gene TRBJ2-3; D is possibly TRBD2 (5 bases). With 1 base removed from V and 2 bases from J, the gap between germline ends came to 7 bases. Germline CDR1 and CDR2: SGHTA and FQGNSA. The CDR3 loop spans 14 amino acids. The CDR3 nucleotides read TGTGCCAGCAGCTTAGACGGGAACACAGATACGCAGTATTTT. Amino acids: CASSLDGNTDTQYF.

In DNA form, the CDR3 reads TGTGCCAGTCGTGGGACAGGGGAGAGGTACGAGCAGTACTTC. This codes for CASRGTGERYEQYF. This sequence joins TRBV27 and TRBJ2-7, with 10 bases identical to TRBD1. This CDR3 has 14 residues. The V and J ends lost 9 bases and 4 bases, in that order; junction bases with no gene match: 9. The germline CDR1 and CDR2 sequences are MNHEY and SMNVEV (reference sequence).

This clone was recorded a few times. This rearrangement joins TRBV13 to TRBJ2-3; D not resolved. The CDR3 extends over 14 amino acids. Germline V gene sequence: CDR1 PRHDT, CDR2 FYEKMQ (reference sequence). The V gene lost 5 bases and the J gene lost 6 bases, with 15 bases spanning the gap. CDR3 sequence: CASSRSRVSDTQYF. CDR3 bases: TGTGCCAGCAGCCGAAGTCGGGTGAGCGATACGCAGTATTTT.

The chain carries TRBV5-6 and TRBJ2-2; 12 bases are a match to TRBD2. Trimming removed 4 bases from V and 4 bases from J; junction bases left unmatched: 11. This CDR3 comprises 18 residues. Germline values: CDR1 SGHDT, CDR2 YYEEEE. In DNA form, the CDR3 reads TGTGCCAGCAGCCTGATGCTAGCGGGAGGGCCGGGCACCGGGGAGCTGTTTTTT. Translated: CASSLMLAGGPGTGELFF.